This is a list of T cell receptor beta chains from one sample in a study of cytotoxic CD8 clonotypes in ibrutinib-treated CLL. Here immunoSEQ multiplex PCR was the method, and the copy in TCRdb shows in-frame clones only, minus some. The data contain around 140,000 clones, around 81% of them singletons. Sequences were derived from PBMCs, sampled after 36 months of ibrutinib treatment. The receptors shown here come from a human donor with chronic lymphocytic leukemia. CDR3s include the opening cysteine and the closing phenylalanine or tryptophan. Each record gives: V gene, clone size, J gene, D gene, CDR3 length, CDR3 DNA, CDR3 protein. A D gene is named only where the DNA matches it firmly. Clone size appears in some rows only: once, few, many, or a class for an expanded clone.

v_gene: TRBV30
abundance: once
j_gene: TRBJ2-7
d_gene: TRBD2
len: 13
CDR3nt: TGTGCCTGGGGGACTAAACGGTTTCGCGAGCAGTACTTC
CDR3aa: CAWGTKRFREQYF

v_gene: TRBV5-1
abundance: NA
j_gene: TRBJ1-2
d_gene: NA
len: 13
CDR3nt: TGCGCCACCGGGCCCTCATGGAACTATGGCTACACCTTC
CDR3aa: CATGPSWNYGYTF

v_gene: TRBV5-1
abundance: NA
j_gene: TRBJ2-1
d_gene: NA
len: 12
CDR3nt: TGCGCCAGCGGCCGATGGTACAATGAGCAGTTCTTC
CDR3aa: CASGRWYNEQFF

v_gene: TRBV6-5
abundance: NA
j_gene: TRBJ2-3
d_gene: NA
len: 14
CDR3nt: TGTGCCAGCAGTTACTCGTTACGGGTCGATACGCAGTATTTT
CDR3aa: CASSYSLRVDTQYF

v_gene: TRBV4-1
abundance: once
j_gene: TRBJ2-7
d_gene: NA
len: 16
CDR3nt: TGCGCCAGCAGCCAAGATGGGGCGGGAAGGATCTACGAGCAGTACTTC
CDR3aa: CASSQDGAGRIYEQYF

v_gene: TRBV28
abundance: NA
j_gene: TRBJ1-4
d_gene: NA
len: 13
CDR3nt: TGTGCCATCGAAGACAGAACTAATGAAAAACTGTTTTTT
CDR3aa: CAIEDRTNEKLFF

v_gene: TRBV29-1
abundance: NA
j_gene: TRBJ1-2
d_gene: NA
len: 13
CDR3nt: TGCAGCGTTGAACCCCCGGAGAAATATGGCTACACCTTC
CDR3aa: CSVEPPEKYGYTF

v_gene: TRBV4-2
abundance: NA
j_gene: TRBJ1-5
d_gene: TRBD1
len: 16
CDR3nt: TGTGCCAGCAGCCAAGGGACAGGTTCGAGCAATCAGCCCCAGCATTTT
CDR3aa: CASSQGTGSSNQPQHF

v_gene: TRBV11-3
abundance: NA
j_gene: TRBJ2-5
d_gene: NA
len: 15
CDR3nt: TGTGCCAGCAGCAAGATACCAGGGGTTGGAGAGACCCAGTACTTC
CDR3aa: CASSKIPGVGETQYF

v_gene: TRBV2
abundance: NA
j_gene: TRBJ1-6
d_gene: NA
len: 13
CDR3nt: TGTGCCAGCAGTTTAATCCGGGAGCAGGCCCTCCACTTT
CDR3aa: CASSLIREQALHF

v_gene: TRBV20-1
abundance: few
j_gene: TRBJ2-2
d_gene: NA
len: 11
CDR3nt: TGCAGTGCTAGTCAGGGCCGCCTACTGTTTTTT
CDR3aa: CSASQGRLLFF

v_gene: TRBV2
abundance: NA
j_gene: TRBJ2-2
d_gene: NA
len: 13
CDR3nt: TGTGCCAGCAACGTAGCAAATGGCGGGGAGCTGTTTTTT
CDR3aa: CASNVANGGELFF

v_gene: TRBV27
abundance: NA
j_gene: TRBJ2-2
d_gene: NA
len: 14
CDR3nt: TGTGCCAGCAGTTATGGACGGAACACCGGGGAGCTGTTTTTT
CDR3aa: CASSYGRNTGELFF

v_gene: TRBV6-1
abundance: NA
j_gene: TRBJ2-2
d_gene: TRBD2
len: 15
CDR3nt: TGTGCCAGCAGCGCGCGGGGGGGTTACACCGGGGAGCTGTTTTTT
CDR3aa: CASSARGGYTGELFF

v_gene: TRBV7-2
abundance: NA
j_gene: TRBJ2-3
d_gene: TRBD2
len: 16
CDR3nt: TGTGCCAGCAGCCGGAGACTAGCGGGGGGTGTAGATACGCAGTATTTT
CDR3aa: CASSRRLAGGVDTQYF

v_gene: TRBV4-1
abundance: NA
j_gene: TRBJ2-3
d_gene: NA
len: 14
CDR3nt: TGCGCCAGCAGTAAGGCAGGGAGCACAGATACGCAGTATTTT
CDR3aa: CASSKAGSTDTQYF

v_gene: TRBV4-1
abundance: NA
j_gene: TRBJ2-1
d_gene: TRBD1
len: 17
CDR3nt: TGCGCCAGCAGCCCATGGACAGGTGCCAACTCCTACAATGAGCAGTTCTTC
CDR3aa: CASSPWTGANSYNEQFF

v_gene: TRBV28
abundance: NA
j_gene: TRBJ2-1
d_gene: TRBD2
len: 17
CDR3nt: TGTGCCAGCAGTTCCCCGGGGACTAGCGGGGGGGCATTTGAGCAGTTCTTC
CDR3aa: CASSSPGTSGGAFEQFF

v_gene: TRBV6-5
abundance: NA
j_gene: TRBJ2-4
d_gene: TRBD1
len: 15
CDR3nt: TGTGCCAGCACCCTGACAGGGGAAGCCAAAAACATTCAGTACTTC
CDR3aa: CASTLTGEAKNIQYF

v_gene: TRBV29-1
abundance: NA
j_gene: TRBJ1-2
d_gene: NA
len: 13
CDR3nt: TGCAGCGTTGAAGATCAAGGGACCTATGGCTACACCTTC
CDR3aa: CSVEDQGTYGYTF

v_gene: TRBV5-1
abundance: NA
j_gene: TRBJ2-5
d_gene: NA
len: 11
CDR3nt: TGCGCCAGCAGCTTGGCAGAGACCCAGTACTTC
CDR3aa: CASSLAETQYF

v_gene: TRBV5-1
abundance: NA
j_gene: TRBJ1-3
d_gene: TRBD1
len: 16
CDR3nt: TGCGCCAGCAGCTTGGCCGTGACAGGGGATGGAAACACCATATATTTT
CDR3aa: CASSLAVTGDGNTIYF

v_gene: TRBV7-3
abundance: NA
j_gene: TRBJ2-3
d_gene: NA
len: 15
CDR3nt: TGTGCCAGCAGTTTCTCCCCGGGAGTGGGGGATACGCAGTATTTT
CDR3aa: CASSFSPGVGDTQYF

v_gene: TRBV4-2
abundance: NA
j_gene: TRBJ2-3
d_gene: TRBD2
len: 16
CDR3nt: TGTGCCAGCAGCCAGTTCGGCGGGAGGTACACAGATACGCAGTATTTT
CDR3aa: CASSQFGGRYTDTQYF

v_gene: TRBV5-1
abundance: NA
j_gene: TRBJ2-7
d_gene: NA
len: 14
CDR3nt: TGCGCCAGCAGCTTGGAAGCCCACTCCTACGAGCAGTACTTC
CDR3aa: CASSLEAHSYEQYF

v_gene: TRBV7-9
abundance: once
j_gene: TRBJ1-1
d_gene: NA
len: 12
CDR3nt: TGTGCCAGCAGCTCTGGGGGTACTGAAGCTTTCTTT
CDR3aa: CASSSGGTEAFF

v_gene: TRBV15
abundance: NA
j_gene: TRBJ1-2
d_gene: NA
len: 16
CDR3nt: TGTGCCACCAGCAGAGTTGAGGACAGCCCCCGCTATGGCTACACCTTC
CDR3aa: CATSRVEDSPRYGYTF

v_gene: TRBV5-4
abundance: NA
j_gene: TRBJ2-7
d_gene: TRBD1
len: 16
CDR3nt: TGTGCCAGCAGCTTAGGGCCGGACAGGGCGGCCTACGAGCAGTACTTC
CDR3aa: CASSLGPDRAAYEQYF

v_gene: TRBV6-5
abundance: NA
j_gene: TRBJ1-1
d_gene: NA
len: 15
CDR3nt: TGTGCCAGCAGTTGGGGGGTAGGACTAAACACTGAAGCTTTCTTT
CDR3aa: CASSWGVGLNTEAFF

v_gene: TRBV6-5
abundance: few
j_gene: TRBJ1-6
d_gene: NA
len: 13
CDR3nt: TGTGCCAGCAGTTTGGGAGATAATTCACCCCTCCACTTT
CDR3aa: CASSLGDNSPLHF

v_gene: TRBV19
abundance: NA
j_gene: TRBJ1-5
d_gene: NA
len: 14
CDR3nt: TGTGCCAGTAGTATAAGGGGAAGGGGTCAGCCCCAGCATTTT
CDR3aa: CASSIRGRGQPQHF

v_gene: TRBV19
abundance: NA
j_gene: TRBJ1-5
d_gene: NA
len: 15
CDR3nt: TGTGCCAGTAGTACCTATGGGCCTGGCAATCAGCCCCAGCATTTT
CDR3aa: CASSTYGPGNQPQHF

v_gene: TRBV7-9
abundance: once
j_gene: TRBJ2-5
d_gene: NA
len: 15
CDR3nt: TGTGCCAGCAGCTTGGCGGGACCCCGGGTAGAGACCCAGTACTTC
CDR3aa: CASSLAGPRVETQYF

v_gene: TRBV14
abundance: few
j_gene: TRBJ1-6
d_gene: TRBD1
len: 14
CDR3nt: TGTGCCAGCAGCCCCTGGACAGGGATCTCACCCCTCCACTTT
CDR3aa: CASSPWTGISPLHF

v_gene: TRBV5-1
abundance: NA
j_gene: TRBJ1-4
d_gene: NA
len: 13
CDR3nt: TGCGCCATCCCCGTAAGCGGGAATGAAAAACTGTTTTTT
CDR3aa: CAIPVSGNEKLFF

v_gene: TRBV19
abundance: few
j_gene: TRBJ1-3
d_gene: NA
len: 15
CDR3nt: TGTGCCAGTAGTATCGGCTCAAGCTCTGGAAACACCATATATTTT
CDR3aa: CASSIGSSSGNTIYF

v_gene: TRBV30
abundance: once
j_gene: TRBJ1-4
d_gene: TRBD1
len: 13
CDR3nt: TGTGCCTGGAGACCCGGACAGGGAGGAAAACTGTTTTTT
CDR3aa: CAWRPGQGGKLFF

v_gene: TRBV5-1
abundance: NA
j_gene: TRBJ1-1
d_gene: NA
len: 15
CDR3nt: TGCGCCAGCAGCATTGGACTCGACAGCTACACTGAAGCTTTCTTT
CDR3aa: CASSIGLDSYTEAFF

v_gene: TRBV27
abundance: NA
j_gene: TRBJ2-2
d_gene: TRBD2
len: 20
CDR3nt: TGTGCCAGCAGTTTACCCCTTCTAGCGGGGGGGCTGGCCAACACCGGGGAGCTGTTTTTT
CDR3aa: CASSLPLLAGGLANTGELFF

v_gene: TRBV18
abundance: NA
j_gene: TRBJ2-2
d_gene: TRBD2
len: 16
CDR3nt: TGTGCCAGCTCACCAGCGACTAGCGGGAGATCCGGGGAGCTGTTTTTT
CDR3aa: CASSPATSGRSGELFF

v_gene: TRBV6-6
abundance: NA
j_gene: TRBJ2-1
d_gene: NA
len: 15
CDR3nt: TGTGCCAGCAGCTCCGGACTCGAAGCAATCAATGAGCAGTTCTTC
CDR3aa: CASSSGLEAINEQFF

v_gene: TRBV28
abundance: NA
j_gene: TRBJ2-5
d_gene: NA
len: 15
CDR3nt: TGTGCCAGCAGCTTAGACGGGACTCTTCAAGAGACCCAGTACTTC
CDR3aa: CASSLDGTLQETQYF

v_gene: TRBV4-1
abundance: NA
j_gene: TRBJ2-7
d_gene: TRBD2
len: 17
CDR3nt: TGCGCCAGCAGCCAATTTTGGAGGGGAGGGACCTGGTACGAGCAGTACTTC
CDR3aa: CASSQFWRGGTWYEQYF

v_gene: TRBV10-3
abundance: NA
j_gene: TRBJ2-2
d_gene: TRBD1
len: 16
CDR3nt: TGTGCCATCACCTCCGGGACAGGGGGAGTTACCGGGGAGCTGTTTTTT
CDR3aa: CAITSGTGGVTGELFF

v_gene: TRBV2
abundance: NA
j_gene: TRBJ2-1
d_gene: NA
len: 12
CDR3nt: TGTGCCAGCACCAATGGGTACAATGAGCAGTTCTTC
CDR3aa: CASTNGYNEQFF

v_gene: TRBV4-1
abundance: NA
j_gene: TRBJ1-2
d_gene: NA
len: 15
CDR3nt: TGCGCCAGCAGCCAAGATCCAGCGACAAACTATGGCTACACCTTC
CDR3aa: CASSQDPATNYGYTF

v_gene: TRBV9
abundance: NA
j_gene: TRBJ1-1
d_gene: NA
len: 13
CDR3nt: TGTGCCAGCAGCGTAGCAGGGCGCGCTGAAGCTTTCTTT
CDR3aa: CASSVAGRAEAFF

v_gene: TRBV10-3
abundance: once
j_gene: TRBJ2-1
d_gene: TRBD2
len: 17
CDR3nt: TGTGCCATCAGCCGTTATAGCGGGAGCCTCTCCTACAATGAGCAGTTCTTC
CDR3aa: CAISRYSGSLSYNEQFF

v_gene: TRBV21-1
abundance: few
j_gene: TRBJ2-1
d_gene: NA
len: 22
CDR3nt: TGTGCCAGCAGCGACCCCCGTGTAAGGGGCACCCACCTAACCGGTCCCTACAATGAGCAGTTCTTC
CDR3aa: CASSDPRVRGTHLTGPYNEQFF

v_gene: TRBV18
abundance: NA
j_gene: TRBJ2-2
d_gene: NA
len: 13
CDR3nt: TGTGCCAGCTCGCCATCCGAGGGAGAGGAGCTGTTTTTT
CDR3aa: CASSPSEGEELFF

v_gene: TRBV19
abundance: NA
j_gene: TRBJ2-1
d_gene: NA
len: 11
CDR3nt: TGTGCCAGTGGCATATACAATGAGCAGTTCTTC
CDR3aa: CASGIYNEQFF

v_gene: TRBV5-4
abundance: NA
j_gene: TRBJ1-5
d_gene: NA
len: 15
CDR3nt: TGTGCCAGCAGCTTGGGAGGGGAGGGCAATCAGCCCCAGCATTTT
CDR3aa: CASSLGGEGNQPQHF

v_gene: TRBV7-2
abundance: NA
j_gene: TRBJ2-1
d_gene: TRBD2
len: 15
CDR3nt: TGTGCCAGCAGCTCCTTGCTAGCGGGTTACAATGAGCAGTTCTTC
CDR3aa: CASSSLLAGYNEQFF